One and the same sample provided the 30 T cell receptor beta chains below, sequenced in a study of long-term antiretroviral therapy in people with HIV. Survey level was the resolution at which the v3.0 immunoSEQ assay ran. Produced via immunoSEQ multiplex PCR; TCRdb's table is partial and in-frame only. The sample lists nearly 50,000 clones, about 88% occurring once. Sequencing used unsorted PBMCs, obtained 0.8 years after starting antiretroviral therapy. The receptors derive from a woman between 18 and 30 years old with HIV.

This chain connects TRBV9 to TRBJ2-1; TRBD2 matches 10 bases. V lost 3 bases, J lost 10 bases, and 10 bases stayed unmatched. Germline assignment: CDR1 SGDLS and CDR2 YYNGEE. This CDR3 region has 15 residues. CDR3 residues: CASSGKREGLAEQFF. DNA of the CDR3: TGTGCCAGCAGCGGCAAGCGGGAGGGCCTAGCGGAGCAGTTCTTC. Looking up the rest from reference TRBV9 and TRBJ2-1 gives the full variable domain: DSGVTQTPKHLITATGQRVTLRCSPRSGDLSVYWYQQSLDQGLQFLIQYYNGEERAKGNILERFSAQQFPDLHSELNLSSLELGDSALYFCASSGKREGLAEQFFGPGTRLTVL.

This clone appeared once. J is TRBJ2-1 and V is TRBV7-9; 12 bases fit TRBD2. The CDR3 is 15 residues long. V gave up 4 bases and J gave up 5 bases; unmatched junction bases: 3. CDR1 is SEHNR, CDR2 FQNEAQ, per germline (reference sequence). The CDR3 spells CASSSGLAGNNEQFF. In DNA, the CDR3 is TGTGCCAGCAGCTCGGGACTAGCGGGTAACAATGAGCAGTTCTTC.

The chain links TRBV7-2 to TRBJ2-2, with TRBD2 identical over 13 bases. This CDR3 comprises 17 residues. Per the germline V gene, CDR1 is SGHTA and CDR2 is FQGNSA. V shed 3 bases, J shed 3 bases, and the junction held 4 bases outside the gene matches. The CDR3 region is CASSLGLAGRYTGELFF. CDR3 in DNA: TGTGCCAGCAGCTTGGGACTAGCGGGACGTTACACCGGGGAGCTGTTTTTT.

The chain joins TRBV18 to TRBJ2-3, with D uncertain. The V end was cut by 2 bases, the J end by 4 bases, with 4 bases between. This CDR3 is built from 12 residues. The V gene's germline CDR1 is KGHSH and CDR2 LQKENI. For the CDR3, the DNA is TGTGCCAGCTCACCATCGGCAGATACGCAGTATTTT. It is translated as CASSPSADTQYF.

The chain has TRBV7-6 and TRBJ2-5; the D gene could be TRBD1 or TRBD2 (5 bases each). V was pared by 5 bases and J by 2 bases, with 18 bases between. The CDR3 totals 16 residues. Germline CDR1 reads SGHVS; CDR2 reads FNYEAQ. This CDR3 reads CASSPDPHGAQETQYF. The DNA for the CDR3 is TGTGCCAGCAGCCCCGACCCCCACGGGGCGCAAGAGACCCAGTACTTC.

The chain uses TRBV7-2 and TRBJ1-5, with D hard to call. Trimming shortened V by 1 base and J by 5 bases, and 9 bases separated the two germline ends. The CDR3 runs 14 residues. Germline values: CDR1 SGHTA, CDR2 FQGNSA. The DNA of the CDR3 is TGTGCCAGCAGCTTAGAGAATCTTTATCAGCCCCAGCATTTT. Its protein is CASSLENLYQPQHF.

The CDR3: CASSPRRGTYEQYF. The CDR3 nucleotides are TGTGCCAGCAGCCCCAGGAGGGGCACCTACGAGCAGTACTTC. The chain links TRBV4-2 to TRBJ2-7; maybe TRBD2 (6 bases). Germline V gene sequence: CDR1 LGHNA, CDR2 YNFKEQ. This CDR3 contains 14 residues. V shed 4 bases and J shed 2 bases, with 12 bases lying between them.

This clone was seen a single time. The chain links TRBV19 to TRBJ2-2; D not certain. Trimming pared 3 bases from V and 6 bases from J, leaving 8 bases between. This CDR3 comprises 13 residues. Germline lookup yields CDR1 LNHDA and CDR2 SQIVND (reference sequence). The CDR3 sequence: CASSMGSPGELFF. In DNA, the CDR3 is TGTGCCAGTAGTATGGGTTCCCCCGGGGAGCTGTTTTTT.

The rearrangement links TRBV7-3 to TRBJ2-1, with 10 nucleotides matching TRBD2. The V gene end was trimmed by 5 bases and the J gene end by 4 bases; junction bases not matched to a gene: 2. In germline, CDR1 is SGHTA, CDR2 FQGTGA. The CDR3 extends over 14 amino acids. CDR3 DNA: TGTGCCAGCAGCCCGACTAGCGGGTACAATGAGCAGTTCTTC. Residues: CASSPTSGYNEQFF.

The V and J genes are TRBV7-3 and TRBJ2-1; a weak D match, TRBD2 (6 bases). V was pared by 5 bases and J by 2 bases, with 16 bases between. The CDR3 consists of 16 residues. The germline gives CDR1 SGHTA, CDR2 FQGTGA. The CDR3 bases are TGTGCCAGCAGCCCGACCCCGGGACTGGCCTACAATGAGCAGTTCTTC. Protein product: CASSPTPGLAYNEQFF.

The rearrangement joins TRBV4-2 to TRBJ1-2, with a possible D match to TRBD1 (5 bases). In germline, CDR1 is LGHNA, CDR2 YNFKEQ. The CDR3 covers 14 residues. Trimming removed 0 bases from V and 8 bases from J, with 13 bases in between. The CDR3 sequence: CASSQEPRAAGYTF. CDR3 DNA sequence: TGTGCCAGCAGCCAAGAACCCAGGGCGGCGGGCTACACCTTC.

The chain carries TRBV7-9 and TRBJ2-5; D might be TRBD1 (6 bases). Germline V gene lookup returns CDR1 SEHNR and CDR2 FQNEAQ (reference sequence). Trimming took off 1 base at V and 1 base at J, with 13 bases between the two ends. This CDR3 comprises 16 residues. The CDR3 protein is CASSLGPGAAQETQYF. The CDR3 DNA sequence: TGTGCCAGCAGCTTAGGTCCAGGGGCCGCCCAAGAGACCCAGTACTTC.

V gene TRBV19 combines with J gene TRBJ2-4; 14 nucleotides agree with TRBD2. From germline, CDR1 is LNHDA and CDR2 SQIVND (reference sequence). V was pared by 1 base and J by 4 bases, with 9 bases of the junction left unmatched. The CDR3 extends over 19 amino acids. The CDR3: CASSIVTSGRVGGKNIQYF. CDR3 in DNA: TGTGCCAGTAGTATAGTGACTAGCGGGAGGGTGGGAGGAAAAAACATTCAGTACTTC.

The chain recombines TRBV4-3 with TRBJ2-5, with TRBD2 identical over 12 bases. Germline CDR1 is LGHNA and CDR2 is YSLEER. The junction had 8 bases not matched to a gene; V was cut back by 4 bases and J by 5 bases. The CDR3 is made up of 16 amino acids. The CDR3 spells CASSPHLAGGPETQYF. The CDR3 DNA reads TGCGCCAGCAGCCCGCATCTAGCGGGAGGGCCGGAGACCCAGTACTTC.

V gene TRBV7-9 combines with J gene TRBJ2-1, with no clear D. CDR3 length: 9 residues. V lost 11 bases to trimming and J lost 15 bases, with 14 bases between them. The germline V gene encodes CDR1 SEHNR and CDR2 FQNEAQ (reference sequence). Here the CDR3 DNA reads TGTGCCCTTGACCGAGGTAGGTTCTTC. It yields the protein CALDRGRFF.

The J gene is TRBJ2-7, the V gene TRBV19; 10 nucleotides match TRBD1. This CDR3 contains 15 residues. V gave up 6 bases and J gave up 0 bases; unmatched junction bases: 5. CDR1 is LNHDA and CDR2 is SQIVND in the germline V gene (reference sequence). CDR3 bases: TGTGCCAGTAGGGACAGGGGGACAACCTCCTACGAGCAGTACTTC. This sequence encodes CASRDRGTTSYEQYF.

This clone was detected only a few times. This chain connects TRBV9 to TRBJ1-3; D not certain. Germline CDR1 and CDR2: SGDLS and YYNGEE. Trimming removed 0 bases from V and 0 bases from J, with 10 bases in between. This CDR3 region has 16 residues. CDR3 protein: CASSVDGLYSGNTIYF. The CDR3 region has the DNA TGTGCCAGCAGCGTAGACGGACTGTACTCTGGAAACACCATATATTTT. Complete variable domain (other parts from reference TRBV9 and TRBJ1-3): DSGVTQTPKHLITATGQRVTLRCSPRSGDLSVYWYQQSLDQGLQFLIQYYNGEERAKGNILERFSAQQFPDLHSELNLSSLELGDSALYFCASSVDGLYSGNTIYFGEGSWLTVV.

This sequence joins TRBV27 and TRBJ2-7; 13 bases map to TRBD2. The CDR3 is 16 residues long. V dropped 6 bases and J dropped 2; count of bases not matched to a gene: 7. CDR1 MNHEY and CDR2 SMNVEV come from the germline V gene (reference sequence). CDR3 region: CASRPRLAGGTYEQYF. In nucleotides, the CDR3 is TGTGCCAGCAGACCTCGACTAGCGGGAGGTACCTACGAGCAGTACTTC.

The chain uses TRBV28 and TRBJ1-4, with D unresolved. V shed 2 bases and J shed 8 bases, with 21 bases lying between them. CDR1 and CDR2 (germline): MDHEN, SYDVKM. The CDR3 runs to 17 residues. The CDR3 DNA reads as TGTGCCAGCAGTTTAATCACCCGGACTGCCCTTCGGGAAAAACTGTTTTTT. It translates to CASSLITRTALREKLFF.

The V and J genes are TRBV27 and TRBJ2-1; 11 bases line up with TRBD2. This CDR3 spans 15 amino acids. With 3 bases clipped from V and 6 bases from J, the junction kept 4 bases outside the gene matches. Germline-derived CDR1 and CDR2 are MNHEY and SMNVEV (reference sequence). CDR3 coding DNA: TGTGCCAGCAGTTTGGGTAGCGGGAGGGGCAATGAGCAGTTCTTC. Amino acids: CASSLGSGRGNEQFF.

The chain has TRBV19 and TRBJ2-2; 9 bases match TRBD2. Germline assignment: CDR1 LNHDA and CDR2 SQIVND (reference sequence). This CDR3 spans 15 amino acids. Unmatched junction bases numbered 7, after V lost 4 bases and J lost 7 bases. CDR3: CASSTLAGDVGELFF. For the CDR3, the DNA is TGTGCCAGTAGTACCTTAGCGGGAGACGTCGGGGAGCTGTTTTTT.

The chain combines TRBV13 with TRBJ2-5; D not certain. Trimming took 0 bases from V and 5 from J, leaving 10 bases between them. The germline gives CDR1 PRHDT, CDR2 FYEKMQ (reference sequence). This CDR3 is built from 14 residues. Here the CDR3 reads CASSLGPRSETQYF. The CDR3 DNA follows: TGTGCCAGCAGCTTAGGTCCGCGGTCGGAGACCCAGTACTTC.

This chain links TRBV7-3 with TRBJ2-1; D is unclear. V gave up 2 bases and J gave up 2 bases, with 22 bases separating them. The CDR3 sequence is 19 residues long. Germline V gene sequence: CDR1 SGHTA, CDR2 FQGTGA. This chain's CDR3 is CASSLGVLRRQKTYNEQFF. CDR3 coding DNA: TGTGCCAGCAGCTTAGGTGTATTGAGGCGACAAAAAACCTACAATGAGCAGTTCTTC.

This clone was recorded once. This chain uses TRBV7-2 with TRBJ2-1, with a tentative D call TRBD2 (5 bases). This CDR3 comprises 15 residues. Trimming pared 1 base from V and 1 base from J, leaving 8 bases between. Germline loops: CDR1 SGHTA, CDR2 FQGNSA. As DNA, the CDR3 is TGTGCCAGCAGCTTAGGGACTCGGTCCTACAATGAGCAGTTCTTC. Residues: CASSLGTRSYNEQFF.

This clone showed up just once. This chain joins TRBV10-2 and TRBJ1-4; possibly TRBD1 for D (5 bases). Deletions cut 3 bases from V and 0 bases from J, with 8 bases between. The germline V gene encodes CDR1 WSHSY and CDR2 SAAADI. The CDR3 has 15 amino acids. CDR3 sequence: CASSDTGATNEKLFF. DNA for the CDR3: TGCGCCAGCAGTGATACAGGTGCAACTAATGAAAAACTGTTTTTT.

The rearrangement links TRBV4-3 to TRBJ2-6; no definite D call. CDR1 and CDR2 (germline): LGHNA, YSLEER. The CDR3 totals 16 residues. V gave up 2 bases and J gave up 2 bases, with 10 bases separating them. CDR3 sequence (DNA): TGCGCCAGCAGCCAAAGGGCAGCACCTGGGGCCAACGTCCTGACTTTC. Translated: CASSQRAAPGANVLTF.

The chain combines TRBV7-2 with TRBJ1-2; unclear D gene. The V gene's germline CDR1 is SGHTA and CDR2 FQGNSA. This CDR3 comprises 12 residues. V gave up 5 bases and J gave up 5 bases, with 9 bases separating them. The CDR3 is CASSPPGYGYTF. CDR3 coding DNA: TGTGCCAGCAGCCCGCCGGGGTATGGCTACACCTTC.

CDR3 sequence: CASSANTGSDEQFF. The CDR3 DNA sequence: TGCGCCAGCAGCGCCAATACAGGGAGTGATGAGCAGTTCTTC. The genes are TRBV5-1 and TRBJ2-1, with D possibly matching TRBD1 (6 bases). Trimming pared 4 bases from V and 8 bases from J, leaving 16 bases between. CDR3 size: 14 residues. CDR1 and CDR2 (germline): SGHRS, YFSETQ.

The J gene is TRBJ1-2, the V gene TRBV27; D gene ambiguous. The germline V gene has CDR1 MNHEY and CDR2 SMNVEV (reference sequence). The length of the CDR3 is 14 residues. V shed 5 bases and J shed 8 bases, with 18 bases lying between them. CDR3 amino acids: CASSLATGNGGYTF. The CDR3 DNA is TGTGCCAGCAGTCTCGCGACGGGGAACGGGGGCTACACCTTC.

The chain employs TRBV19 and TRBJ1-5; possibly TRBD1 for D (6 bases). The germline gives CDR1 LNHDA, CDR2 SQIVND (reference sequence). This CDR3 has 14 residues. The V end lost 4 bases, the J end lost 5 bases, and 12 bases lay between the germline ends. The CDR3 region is CASSNQGFDQPQHF. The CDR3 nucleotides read TGTGCCAGTAGTAATCAGGGGTTCGATCAGCCCCAGCATTTT.